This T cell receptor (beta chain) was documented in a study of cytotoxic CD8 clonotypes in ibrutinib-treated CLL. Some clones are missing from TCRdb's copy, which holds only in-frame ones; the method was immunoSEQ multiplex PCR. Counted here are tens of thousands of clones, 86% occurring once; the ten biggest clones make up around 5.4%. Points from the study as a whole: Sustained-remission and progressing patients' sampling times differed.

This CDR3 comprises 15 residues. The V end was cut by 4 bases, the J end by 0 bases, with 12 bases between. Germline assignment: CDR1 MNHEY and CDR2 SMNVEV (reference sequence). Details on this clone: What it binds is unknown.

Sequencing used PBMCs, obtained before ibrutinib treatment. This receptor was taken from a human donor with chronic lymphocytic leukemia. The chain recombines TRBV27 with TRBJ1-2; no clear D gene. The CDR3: CASSSLQRANYGYTF. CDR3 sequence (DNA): TGTGCCAGCAGTTCACTCCAGAGAGCTAACTATGGCTACACCTTC.